This T cell receptor beta chain stems from a study of blood T cell repertoires in COVID-19. The wider study: Nucleic acid was either cDNA or gDNA, and it came from T cells, B-cell-depleted T cells, or PBMCs.

In the source study's methods: Estimated nucleated cell counts came from reference gene primer amplification. The protocol was immunoSEQ multiplex PCR, while the TCRdb copy is restricted to in-frame clones and leaves out a portion. The V and J calls and clone size were taken over from that table, and D and trimming were inferred from the DNA. This table holds approximately 240,000 clones, around 87% found once. CDR1 is SGHNT and CDR2 is YYREEE in the germline V gene (reference sequence). The CDR3 totals 14 residues. J lost 6 bases, V lost 4 bases, and 4 bases had no gene match. This TCR derives from a woman in her 30s with acute COVID-19. Material: PBMCs or T cells enriched from blood (not recorded which). V usage is TRBV5-4 and J usage is TRBJ1-6; 7 bases fit TRBD1. The CDR3 is CASSPGQFNSPLHF. The CDR3 coding sequence is TGTGCCAGCAGCCCGGGACAGTTTAATTCACCCCTCCACTTT.